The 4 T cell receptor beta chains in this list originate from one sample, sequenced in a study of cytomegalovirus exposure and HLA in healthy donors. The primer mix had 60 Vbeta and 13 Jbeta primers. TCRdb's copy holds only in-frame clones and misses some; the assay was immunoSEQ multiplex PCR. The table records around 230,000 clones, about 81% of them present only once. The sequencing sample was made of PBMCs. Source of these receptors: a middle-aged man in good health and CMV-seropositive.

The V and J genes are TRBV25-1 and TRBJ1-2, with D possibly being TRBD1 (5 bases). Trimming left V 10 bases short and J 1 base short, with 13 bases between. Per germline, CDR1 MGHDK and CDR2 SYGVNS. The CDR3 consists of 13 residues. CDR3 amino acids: CATLQENNYGYTF. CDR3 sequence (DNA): TGTGCCACCCTACAGGAGAATAACTATGGCTACACCTTC.

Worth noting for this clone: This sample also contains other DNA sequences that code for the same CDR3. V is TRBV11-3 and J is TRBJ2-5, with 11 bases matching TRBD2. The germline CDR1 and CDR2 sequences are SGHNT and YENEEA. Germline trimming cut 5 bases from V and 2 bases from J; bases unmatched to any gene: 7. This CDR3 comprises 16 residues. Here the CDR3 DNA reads TGTGCCAGCAGCCCGTCGGGACTAGCGGTACAAGAGACCCAGTACTTC. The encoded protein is CASSPSGLAVQETQYF.

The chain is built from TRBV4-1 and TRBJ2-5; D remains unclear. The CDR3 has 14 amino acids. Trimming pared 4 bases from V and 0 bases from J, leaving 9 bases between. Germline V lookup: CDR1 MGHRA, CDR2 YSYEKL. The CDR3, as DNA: TGCGCCAGCAGCCCAACGGGTTACCAAGAGACCCAGTACTTC. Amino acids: CASSPTGYQETQYF.

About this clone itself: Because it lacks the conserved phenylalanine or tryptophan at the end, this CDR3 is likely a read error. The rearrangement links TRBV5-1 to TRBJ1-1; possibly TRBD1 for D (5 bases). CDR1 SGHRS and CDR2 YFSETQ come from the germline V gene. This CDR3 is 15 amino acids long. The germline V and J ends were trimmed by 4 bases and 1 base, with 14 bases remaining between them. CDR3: CASSLRGSRNTEAFL. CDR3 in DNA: TGCGCCAGCAGCCTTCGGGGGTCTCGGAACACTGAAGCTTTCCTT.